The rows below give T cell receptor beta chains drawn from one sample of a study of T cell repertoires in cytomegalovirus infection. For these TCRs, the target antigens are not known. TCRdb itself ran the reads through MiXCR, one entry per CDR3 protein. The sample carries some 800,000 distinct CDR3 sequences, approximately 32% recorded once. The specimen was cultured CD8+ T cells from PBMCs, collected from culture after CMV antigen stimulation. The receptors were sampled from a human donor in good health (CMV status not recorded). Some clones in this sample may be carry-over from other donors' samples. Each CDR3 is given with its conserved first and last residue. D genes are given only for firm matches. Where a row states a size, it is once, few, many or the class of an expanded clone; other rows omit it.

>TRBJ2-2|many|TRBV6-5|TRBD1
CASSLRDRSFTGELFF
TGTGCCAGCAGCCTCCGGGACAGGAGTTTCACCGGGGAGCTGTTTTTT
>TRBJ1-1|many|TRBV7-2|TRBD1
CASSDPDRPTFF
TGTGCCAGCAGCGACCCGGACAGGCCAACTTTCTTT
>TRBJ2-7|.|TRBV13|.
CASSSERDSYEQYF
TGTGCCAGCAGCTCGGAACGGGACTCTTACGAGCAGTACTTC
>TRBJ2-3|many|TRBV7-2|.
CASGPSHSPGTDTQYF
TGTGCCAGCGGCCCTTCCCACTCCCCGGGCACAGATACGCAGTATTTT
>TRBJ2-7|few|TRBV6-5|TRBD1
CATRDSDFGYEQYF
TGTGCCACTAGGGACAGTGACTTTGGCTACGAGCAGTACTTC
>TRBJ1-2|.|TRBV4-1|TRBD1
CASSQEGQEISGYTF
TGCGCCAGCAGCCAAGAAGGACAGGAGATAAGTGGCTACACCTTC
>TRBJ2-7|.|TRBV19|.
CASSRTGLHEQYF
TGTGCCAGTAGTAGAACAGGCCTCCACGAGCAGTACTTC
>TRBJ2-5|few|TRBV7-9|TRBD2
CASTQGAGVKETQYF
TGTGCCAGCACCCAGGGAGCGGGGGTGAAAGAGACCCAGTACTTC
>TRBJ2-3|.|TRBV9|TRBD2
CASSVGLAGTTDTQYF
TGTGCCAGCAGCGTAGGGCTAGCGGGTACCACAGATACGCAGTATTTT
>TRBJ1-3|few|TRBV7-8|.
CASSLGGGAGNTIYF
TGTGCCAGCAGCTTAGGGGGGGGGGCTGGAAACACCATATATTTT
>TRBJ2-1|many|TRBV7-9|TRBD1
CASSGPGQGAGTTNNEQFF
TGTGCCAGCAGCGGTCCGGGACAGGGGGCAGGAACAACGAACAATGAGCAGTTCTTC
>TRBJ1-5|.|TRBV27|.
CASRLTGNQPQHF
TGTGCCAGCAGGCTCACAGGGAATCAGCCCCAGCATTTT
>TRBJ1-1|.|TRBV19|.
CASSITEMNTEAFF
TGTGCCAGTAGTATCACAGAGATGAACACTGAAGCTTTCTTT
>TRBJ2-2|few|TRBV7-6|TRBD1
CASSLRQGHTGELFF
TGTGCCAGCAGCTTGAGACAGGGGCACACCGGGGAGCTGTTTTTT
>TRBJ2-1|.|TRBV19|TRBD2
CASTRTSGGFNEQFF
TGTGCCAGTACCCGGACTAGCGGGGGGTTCAATGAGCAGTTCTTC
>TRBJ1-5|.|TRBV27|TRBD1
CARSPGTGSQPQHF
TGTGCCAGAAGTCCCGGGACAGGGAGTCAGCCCCAGCATTTT
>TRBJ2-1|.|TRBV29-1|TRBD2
CSVEVAGGRNEQFF
TGCAGCGTTGAAGTAGCGGGGGGCCGCAATGAGCAGTTCTTC
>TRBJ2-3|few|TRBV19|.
CASRGEVTDTQYF
TGTGCCAGTAGAGGAGAAGTCACAGATACGCAGTATTTT
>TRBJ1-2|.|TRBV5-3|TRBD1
CASSSGTGAFQYGYTF
TGTGCCAGCAGTTCTGGGACAGGGGCGTTCCAGTATGGCTACACCTTC
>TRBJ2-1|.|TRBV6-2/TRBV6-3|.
CASSYRTSGNEQFF
TGTGCCAGCAGTTACCGGACTTCGGGGAATGAGCAGTTCTTC
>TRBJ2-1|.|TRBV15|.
CATSAGGANEQFF
TGTGCCACCAGCGCCGGGGGCGCCAATGAGCAGTTCTTC
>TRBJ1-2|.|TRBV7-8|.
CASSLEAAPSYGYTF
TGTGCCAGCAGCTTAGAAGCAGCCCCTTCATATGGCTACACCTTC
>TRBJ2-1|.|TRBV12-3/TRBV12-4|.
CASSPFRGTYNEQFF
TGTGCCAGCAGTCCATTCAGGGGAACCTACAATGAGCAGTTCTTC
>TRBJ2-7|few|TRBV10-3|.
CATMGGNAYEQYF
TGTGCCACCATGGGGGGAAATGCCTACGAGCAGTACTTC
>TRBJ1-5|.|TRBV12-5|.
CASQDANQPQHF
TGTGCTAGTCAGGACGCTAATCAGCCCCAGCATTTT
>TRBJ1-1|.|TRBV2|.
CASKLRSEAFF
TGTGCCAGTAAATTACGATCTGAAGCTTTCTTT
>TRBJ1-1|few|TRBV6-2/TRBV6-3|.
CASSYPLGGVDTEAFF
TGTGCCAGCAGTTACCCCTTAGGGGGGGTGGACACTGAAGCTTTCTTT
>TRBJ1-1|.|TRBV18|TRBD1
CASSPDRGRTTTEAFF
TGTGCCAGCTCACCTGACAGGGGGCGGACGACCACTGAAGCTTTCTTT
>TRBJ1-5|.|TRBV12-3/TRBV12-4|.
CASSFWSAYSNQPQHF
TGTGCCAGCAGTTTCTGGTCCGCCTATAGCAATCAGCCCCAGCATTTT
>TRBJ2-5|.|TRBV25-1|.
CASSETIGQFQETQYF
TGTGCCAGCAGTGAAACCATCGGACAGTTCCAAGAGACCCAGTACTTC
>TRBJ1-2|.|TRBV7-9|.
CASSLVTEGGYGYTF
TGTGCCAGCAGCTTAGTCACCGAGGGAGGCTATGGCTACACCTTC
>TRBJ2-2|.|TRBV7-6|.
CASSLGTLTGNVGELFF
TGTGCCAGCAGCTTAGGAACCCTAACAGGGAACGTCGGGGAGCTGTTTTTT
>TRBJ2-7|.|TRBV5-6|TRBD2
CASSLGLAGGPSNEQYF
TGTGCCAGCAGCTTGGGGCTAGCGGGGGGGCCGTCGAACGAGCAGTACTTC
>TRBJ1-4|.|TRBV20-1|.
CSARYPTNEKLFF
TGCAGTGCTAGATATCCAACTAATGAAAAACTGTTTTTT
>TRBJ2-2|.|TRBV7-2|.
CASTPGSPGELFF
TGTGCCAGCACCCCTGGCAGCCCCGGGGAGCTGTTTTTT
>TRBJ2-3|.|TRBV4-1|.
CASSQDDGRRGLLTDTQYF
TGTGCCAGCAGCCAAGATGATGGGAGGCGGGGGCTACTCACAGATACGCAGTATTTT
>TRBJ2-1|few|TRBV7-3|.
CASSPPGRAYNEQFF
TGTGCCAGCAGCCCGCCCGGACGAGCCTACAATGAGCAGTTCTTC
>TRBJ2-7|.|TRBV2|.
CASTTSLIYEQYF
TGTGCCAGCACTACTAGCCTAATCTACGAGCAGTACTTC
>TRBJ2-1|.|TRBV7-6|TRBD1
CASSLDPLRTGANEQFF
TGTGCCAGCAGCTTAGACCCATTGAGGACAGGCGCGAATGAGCAGTTCTTC
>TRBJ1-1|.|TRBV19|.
CASIGYTEAFF
TGTGCCAGTATCGGATACACTGAAGCTTTCTTT
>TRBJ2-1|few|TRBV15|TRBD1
CATSRDWDRGNEQFF
TGTGCCACCAGCAGAGATTGGGACAGGGGTAATGAGCAGTTCTTC
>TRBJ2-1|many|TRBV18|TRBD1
CASSHGQGPYNEQFF
TGTGCCAGCTCACACGGACAGGGACCCTACAATGAGCAGTTCTTC
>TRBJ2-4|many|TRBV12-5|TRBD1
CASGLDRGRSKNIQYF
TGTGCTAGTGGTTTAGACAGGGGGCGCAGCAAAAACATTCAGTACTTC
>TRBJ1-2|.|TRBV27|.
CASSLLGRANYGYTF
TGTGCCAGCAGTTTATTGGGGAGAGCTAACTATGGCTACACCTTC
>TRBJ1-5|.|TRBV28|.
CASSFRQSNQPQHF
TGTGCCAGCAGTTTTAGGCAAAGCAATCAGCCCCAGCATTTT
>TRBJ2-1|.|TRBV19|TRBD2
CASPKPERGTYNEQFF
TGTGCCAGCCCCAAGCCCGAGCGGGGAACCTACAATGAGCAGTTCTTC
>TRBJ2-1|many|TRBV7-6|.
CASSQIEGPGNEQFF
TGTGCCAGCAGCCAAATCGAGGGTCCTGGCAATGAGCAGTTCTTC
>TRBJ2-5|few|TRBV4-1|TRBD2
CASSQDLSGGAWETQYF
TGTGCCAGCAGCCAAGATCTTAGCGGGGGGGCCTGGGAGACCCAGTACTTC
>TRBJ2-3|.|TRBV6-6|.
CASSRDAGTSSTDTQYF
TGTGCCAGCAGTAGGGACGCGGGGACTTCTAGCACAGATACGCAGTATTTT
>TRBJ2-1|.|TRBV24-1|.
CATRDHKSSYNEQFF
TGTGCCACCAGAGACCACAAGAGCTCCTACAATGAGCAGTTCTTC
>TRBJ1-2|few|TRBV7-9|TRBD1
CASSSFTGEIGYGYTF
TGTGCCAGCAGCTCGTTTACAGGGGAAATCGGCTATGGCTACACCTTC
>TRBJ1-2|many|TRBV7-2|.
CASSLAQIIGYTF
TGTGCCAGCAGCTTAGCACAGATTATTGGCTACACCTTC
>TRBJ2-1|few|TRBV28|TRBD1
CASSLLFSWGTGGDYNEQFF
TGTGCCAGCAGTTTATTGTTTTCGTGGGGTACAGGGGGCGACTACAATGAGCAGTTCTTC
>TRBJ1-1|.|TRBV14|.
CASSRRDTEAFF
TGTGCCAGCAGCCGGCGGGACACTGAAGCTTTCTTT
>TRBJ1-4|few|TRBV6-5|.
CASSYAVGVEKLFF
TGTGCCAGCAGTTACGCAGTCGGGGTAGAAAAACTGTTTTTT